The entry below gives a single T cell receptor beta chain sequence along with its context. The data are from a study of blood T cell repertoires in COVID-19. Study-wide context: Acute and convalescent COVID-19 specimens originated in the United States, Italy and Spain. PBMCs, B-cell-depleted T cells, or T cells were the source of the cDNA or gDNA that made up the material.

Trimming shortened V by 5 bases and J by 4 bases, and 11 bases separated the two germline ends. The CDR3 runs 13 residues. CDR1 and CDR2 (germline): MNHEY, SVGEGT. Authors' methods: Estimated nucleated cell counts came from reference gene primer amplification. Assay: immunoSEQ multiplex PCR; the TCRdb copy retains only in-frame clones and omits some. V and J calls and clone size are given by that table; D and trimming were obtained from the DNA. Among around 99,000 clones listed, 75% to 95% were seen once. The sequenced sample consisted of peripheral blood. The receptor's source is a woman aged 30 to 39 with acute or convalescent COVID-19. The chain employs TRBV6-2 or TRBV6-3 and TRBJ1-1, with no clear D. The CDR3 sequence: CASSREAGTEAFF. The CDR3 bases are TGTGCCAGCAGTCGAGAAGCCGGCACTGAAGCTTTCTTT.